The source of this TCR beta chain is a study of CD8 T cells in Susac syndrome (dated by TCRdb to the late 2010s). About the investigation overall: Repertoire sequencing was used to test whether CD8+ T cell activation and differentiation in Susac syndrome was antigen driven. The clonality of the CD8+ T cell repertoire was compared across about a dozen healthy donors, around 14 Susac syndrome patients and 15 multiple sclerosis patients. Overall results and qualifications from the work: The TCR sequencing and HLA analysis was acknowledged to have included a relatively small number of individuals.

The CDR3 sequence holds 14 residues, the cysteine and phenylalanine included. Only the CDR3 DNA is retained, 42 bases long and in frame from the first base. V drops 0 bases and J drops 14 bases, leaving 17 bases in between. CDR1 and CDR2 are drawn from the germline V gene: MGHRA, YSYEKL. In the case of this clonotype: Its antigen is currently not known. No base-level quality is on record; no much larger clone is a single base apart.

Peripheral blood CD8+ and CD4+ T cells from healthy donors, Susac syndrome patients and multiple sclerosis patients were profiled using high-throughput TCR beta sequencing. The multiple sclerosis controls were treatment-naive patients who had stable or active relapsing-remitting disease and met the revised McDonald criteria. Bulk CD8+ and CD4+ T cells were purified by magnetic negative isolation, whereas CD8+ TEMRA cells were enriched by FACS. Blood was drawn into EDTA tubes, processed within 24 hours, and PBMCs were isolated by density gradient centrifugation. PBMCs destined for TCR sequencing were cryopreserved in liquid nitrogen and later thawed in a 37 °C water bath. The sorted or isolated CD4+, CD8+ and CD8+ TEMRA cells had a purity of 90% or higher. RNA was extracted using the RNeasy kit, and roughly 0.5 to 1 microgram was reverse transcribed with random hexamers. TCR beta CDR3 regions were amplified with the immunoSEQ multiplex PCR assay covering 54 Vbeta and 13 Jbeta segments. Bias from PCR amplification was corrected by using a synthetic template baseline for primer optimization and for computational correction. The paper's data handling went like this. Reads were annotated to V, D and J genes according to IMGT and were analyzed with immunoSEQ Analyzer, with only productive sequences retained. To calculate clonality, Shannon entropy was normalized by log2 of the number of productive unique sequences and then subtracted from one. Public and private clones were assessed among the 100 most prevalent clones of each patient and control. A clone was defined as Susac-specific if it was absent from the healthy and MS cohorts, from some 1,100 published viral clones and from other ImmuneACCESS disease sequences. TCRdb's own reprocessing of the public reads used fastp at Q25 and MiXCR and kept productive beta chains. Here each entry gathers all rows of one CDR3 protein and keeps the most common genes and DNA. The authors' filters were not applied to this entry. The sample table lists under 550,000 distinct CDR3 sequences, 75% to 90% of them with a count of one. More than 0.09% of the sample is taken by the ten largest.

The clonotype comes from a human donor with multiple sclerosis. Input material: CD8+ T cells from PBMCs. The rearranged chain carries TRBV4-1 and TRBJ1-5; a confident D gene designation cannot be given. The nucleotide sequence is TGCGCCAGCAGCCAAGATCCCGGGTTGGGCATGGAGCATTTT. It encodes CASSQDPGLGMEHF.